A single T cell receptor (beta chain) is shown here with its context. Its antigen is currently not known. There are no base qualities to consult, and no much larger clone falls within one base. This sample was included in a study of low-dose radiotherapy and immunotherapy resistance in tumors (dated by TCRdb to between 2020 and 2023). Context from the whole study: Patients in Cohort 1 were given 0.5 Gy per fraction every 2 weeks, and the prescribed total PTV dose was 6.5 Gy. Patients in Cohort 2 were given 1 Gy per fraction every two weeks, for a total of 13 Gy across 26 weeks. Nivolumab was administered intravenously as a 240 mg flat dose every two weeks, and ipilimumab was administered intravenously at 1 mg/kg every six weeks. Intravenous cyclophosphamide at 200 mg/m2 was administered every two weeks, one day ahead of each radiation and immunotherapy administration. Starting on cycle 1 day 1, patients took 300 mg of aspirin by mouth once a day for four cycles. Trial participants were not randomized into treatment groups. Eight patients were included in the translational analysis: three from the first dose cohort and the first five from the second dose cohort.

The donors came from RACIN, which was a single-arm phase I dose-escalation trial that paired nivolumab and ipilimumab with aspirin, low-dose cyclophosphamide and low-dose radiotherapy. Patients with advanced, TIL-negative solid tumors were considered eligible. To make first-strand cDNA, Superscript III was used along with a set of TRAV- and TRBV-specific primers so that both the TCRalpha and TCRbeta chains were covered. TCRs were amplified with Phusion for 20 PCR cycles, with a constant-region primer paired with the adapter attached to the V primers. The isolated mRNA was amplified using the MessageAmp II aRNA Amplification Kit, with in vitro transcription performed for about 16 hours at 37 degrees C. The Dynabeads mRNA DIRECT Purification Kit was used to isolate mRNA for TCR sequencing. A second approximately 24-cycle Phusion PCR added indexed Illumina adapters, and products were purified with AMPure XP beads. The original methods were these. Custom Perl scripts were used to pool TCR sequences that encoded the same protein, to remove out-of-frame sequences, and to calculate the abundance of each clonotype. Any TCR sequence backed by just one read was left out of the analysis. The metrics used to describe the repertoires included Shannon entropy, Gini index, clonality, richness, and the frequency of TCRs shared between repertoires. The raw public data were reprocessed by TCRdb itself: fastp quality trimming at Q25, MiXCR clonotype calling, in-frame beta chains only. Entries are consolidated by CDR3 protein sequence, retaining the most common genes and DNA. The V and J calls follow TCRdb's processing rather than the paper's. The sample has approximately 6,300 distinct CDR3 sequences on record, approximately 80% of them singletons. 5.9% of the sample is in the top ten clones.

The germline V gene specifies SGHTA as CDR1 and FQGTGA as CDR2. Germline trimming: 4 bases from V, 4 bases from J; junction bases outside gene matches: 13. The CDR3 has 17 amino acids, counting the end cysteine and phenylalanine. CDR3 DNA only is kept here, 51 bases in frame from base 1. The sequence is built from TRBV7-3 and TRBJ1-1; TRBD1 fits 9 bases in the junction. The receptor was isolated from a human donor with advanced metastatic prostate, ovarian, gallbladder or colorectal cancer (not recorded which). This table probably holds off-target reads from a library built for another chain. The sequenced DNA: TGTGCCAGCAGCTCCTCGACAGGGGGGCGCTTTGGCACTGAAGCTTTCTTT. This gives the protein CASSSSTGGRFGTEAFF.